The present TCR beta chain was sequenced within a study of T cells in Graves' hyperthyroidism and ophthalmopathy. Germline-derived CDR1 and CDR2 are DFQATT and SNEGSKA (reference sequence). The CDR3 runs to 15 residues. V dropped 2 bases and J dropped 1 base, with 14 bases sitting between them. Amplification targeted TCR beta CDR3 regions from RNA transcripts. TCR CDR3 underwent first-round RT-PCR with the HTBI primer set. TCRdb ran MiXCR on the multiplex PCR reads and lists one entry per CDR3 protein. The data contain hundreds of thousands of distinct CDR3 sequences, around 15% of them singletons. The chain has TRBV20-1 and TRBJ1-1; tentative D call: TRBD1 (6 bases). The receptor comes from a woman in her 30s with Graves' hyperthyroidism. Sequences were obtained from blood. The DNA of the CDR3 is TGCAGTGCTAGACTACCCGGGACAACGAACACTGAAGCTTTCTTT. Translation gives CSARLPGTTNTEAFF.